This TCR beta chain was obtained from a study of CD8+ T cells in alopecia areata. Study summary: The drug, tofacitinib, lasted 6 to 18 months, followed by 6 months off drug.

Study-wide findings and caveats: Lesional scalp exceeded normal scalp in clonality, especially in alopecia totalis/universalis.

This clone was seen a few times. What it recognizes is unknown. Sequencing relied on a cDNA template that was reverse transcribed from extracted RNA. Measured with immunoSEQ multiplex PCR; TCRdb has only the in-frame clones, and not every one. The data hold about 120,000 clones, with around two fifths observed a single time. Investigators sorted PBMCs to obtain both CD4+ and CD8+ T cells. This CDR3 contains 14 residues. Germline CDR1 is SQVTM and CDR2 is ANQGSEA. V lost 2 bases and J 7 bases, leaving 15 bases between the germline ends. The clonotype was recovered from a human donor with alopecia areata. Input material: CD4+ T cells sorted from blood. The chain recombines TRBV29-1 with TRBJ2-1; maybe TRBD2 (6 bases). In DNA, the CDR3 is TGCAGCGTTGAAAGGGCGGGAAAAAGAAATGAGCAGTTCTTC. This translates into CSVERAGKRNEQFF.